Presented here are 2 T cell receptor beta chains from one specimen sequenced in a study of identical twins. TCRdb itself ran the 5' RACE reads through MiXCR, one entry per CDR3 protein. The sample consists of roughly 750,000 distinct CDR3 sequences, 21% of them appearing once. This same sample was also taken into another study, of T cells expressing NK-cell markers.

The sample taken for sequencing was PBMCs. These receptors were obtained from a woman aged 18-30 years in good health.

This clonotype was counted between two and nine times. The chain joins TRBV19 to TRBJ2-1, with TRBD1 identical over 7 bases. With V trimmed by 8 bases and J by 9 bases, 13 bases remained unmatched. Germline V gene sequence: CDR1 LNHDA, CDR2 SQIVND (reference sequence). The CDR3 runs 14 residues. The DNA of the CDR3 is TGTGCCAGTTATGACAGGGCCCGAGGTGGTGAGCAGTTCTTC. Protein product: CASYDRARGGEQFF.

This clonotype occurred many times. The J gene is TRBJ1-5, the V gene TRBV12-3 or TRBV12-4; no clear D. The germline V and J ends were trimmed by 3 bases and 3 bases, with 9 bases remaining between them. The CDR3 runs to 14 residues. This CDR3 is CASSLSLFNQPQHF. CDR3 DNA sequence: TGTGCCAGCAGTTTGTCCCTCTTCAATCAGCCCCAGCATTTT.